Included here is one T cell receptor (beta chain) sequence, with context. Its matching antigen is unknown. Germline is not matched at one junction end, which may reflect a read error. The CDR3 extends over 13 amino acids. Germline loops: CDR1 SEHNR, CDR2 FQNEAQ (reference sequence). This sample was included in a study of post-analysis software for immune sequencing data. Findings and caveats of the study: Those samples that were prepared in the same batch co-clustered strongly by F measure. Patients carried several TRBV segments more frequently than controls did, and TRBV5-6, TRBV5-1 and TRBV20-1 were among them.

Libraries were made from TCR beta cDNA, and they carried unique molecular identifiers. MiXCR, run by TCRdb on the PCR reads, gives a single entry per CDR3 protein. The sample holds 600,000 to 750,000 distinct CDR3 sequences, roughly three fifths seen once. The chain links TRBV7-9 to TRBJ2-7; D possibly matches TRBD1 or TRBD2 (5 bases each). The sequence was obtained from a girl aged 2-10 years with multiple sclerosis. The sample taken for sequencing was blood. The CDR3 here is CASSLGPSCEQYF. CDR3 DNA: TGTGCCAGCAGCTTGGGACCCTCCTGCGAGCAGTACTTC.